Below are 26 T cell receptor beta chains sequenced from a single sample in a study of regulatory T cells in long-lasting Graves disease. Researchers made TCR beta libraries by using iRepertoire HTBI primers and running Arm-PCR on CDR3 regions. TCRdb reprocessed the multiplex PCR reads with MiXCR, giving one entry per CDR3 protein. The sample has 530,000 or so distinct CDR3 sequences; roughly a sixth are singletons. The time point is: newly diagnosed GD, antithyroid drugs for less than 3 months. RNA isolated from PBMCs was used to make the TCR library. The sample was also reused in another study, on T cells in Graves' hyperthyroidism and ophthalmopathy.

Specimen: peripheral blood mononuclear cells (PBMCs), collected at new diagnosis, from a patient treated with antithyroid drugs. These receptors were obtained from a man aged 18 to 30 with Graves disease.

The chain uses TRBV4-1 and TRBJ1-1; 9 bases fit TRBD1. Germline V gene lookup returns CDR1 MGHRA and CDR2 YSYEKL. Trimming cost V 2 bases and J 1 base; bases outside gene matches: 8. The length of the CDR3 is 17 residues. This chain's CDR3 is CASSQPTGGVANTEAFF. In DNA, the CDR3 is TGCGCCAGCAGCCAACCGACAGGGGGGGTCGCGAACACTGAAGCTTTCTTT.

The rearrangement uses TRBV12-3 or TRBV12-4 and TRBJ2-2, with TRBD2 matching 9 bases. The V and J ends lost 4 bases and 0 bases, in that order; junction bases with no gene match: 3. The CDR3 extends over 16 amino acids. The CDR3, as DNA: TGTGCCAGCAGTTCTAGCGGGGACGCGAACACCGGGGAGCTGTTTTTT. It encodes CASSSSGDANTGELFF.

This clonotype was recorded at least ten times. The gene calls are TRBV7-2 and TRBJ2-1, with 7 bases identical to TRBD2. V trimming: 4 bases; J trimming: 13 bases; junction bases outside the gene matches: 10. This CDR3 is 13 amino acids long. Germline lookup yields CDR1 SGHTA and CDR2 FQGNSA. CDR3 amino acids: CASSYGGASGQFF. CDR3 nucleotide sequence: TGTGCCAGCAGCTACGGGGGAGCTAGCGGACAGTTCTTC.

There are many counts of this clonotype. The CDR3 sequence: CSVEGLSLGTGRGPGLEQYF. The DNA of the CDR3 is TGCAGCGTTGAAGGTCTCTCCCTCGGGACAGGGCGCGGGCCAGGTCTCGAGCAGTACTTC. The chain recombines TRBV29-1 with TRBJ2-7, with 9 bases fitting TRBD1. The CDR3 loop spans 20 amino acids. Germline V gene data show CDR1 as SQVTM and CDR2 as ANQGSEA. V was clipped by 1 base and J by 6 bases; unmatched bases: 25.

This clonotype was seen repeatedly, ten times or more. CDR3 protein: CASSRTLNHLTATNTEAFF. The CDR3, as DNA: TGTGCCAGCAGTCGCACCTTAAACCACTTGACAGCCACTAACACTGAAGCTTTCTTT. This chain connects TRBV28 to TRBJ1-1, with D possibly matching TRBD1 (5 bases). Germline V gives CDR1 MDHEN, CDR2 SYDVKM. Deletions cut 5 bases from V and 2 bases from J, with 27 bases between. The CDR3 loop spans 19 amino acids.

This clonotype was detected many times. The rearrangement uses TRBV7-9 and TRBJ2-1; tentatively, D is TRBD2 (6 bases). Per germline, CDR1 SEHNR and CDR2 FQNEAQ (reference sequence). The V end was cut by 6 bases, the J end by 4 bases, with 13 bases between. The CDR3 is 14 residues long. CDR3 loop: CASRVGRDYNEQFF. CDR3 nucleotide sequence: TGTGCCAGCAGGGTGGGGCGGGATTACAATGAGCAGTTCTTC. Complete variable domain (other parts from reference TRBV7-9 and TRBJ2-1): DTGVSQNPRHKITKRGQNVTFRCDPISEHNRLYWYRQTLGQGPEFLTYFQNEAQLEKSRLLSDRFSAERPKGSFSTLEIQRTEQGDSAMYLCASRVGRDYNEQFFGPGTRLTVL.

The rearrangement joins TRBV19 to TRBJ2-6; 7 positions match TRBD1. The V gene end was trimmed by 1 base and the J gene end by 3 bases; junction bases not matched to a gene: 15. Germline CDR1 reads LNHDA; CDR2 reads SQIVND (reference sequence). The CDR3 length is 20 residues. CDR3 in DNA: TGTGCCAGTAGTATAGGATTGACAGGGACGCCTCGACTTGGGGCCAACGTCCTGACTTTC. It is translated as CASSIGLTGTPRLGANVLTF.

This clonotype was recorded many times. CDR3 sequence: CAWSIQGYEQYF. CDR3 DNA sequence: TGTGCCTGGAGTATTCAGGGGTACGAGCAGTACTTC. This chain joins TRBV30 and TRBJ2-7, with D tentatively TRBD1 (6 bases). CDR1 is GTSNPN, CDR2 SVGIG, per germline (reference sequence). V lost 2 bases and J lost 4, with 9 bases in between. The CDR3 totals 12 residues.

This clonotype has at least ten counts. This chain's CDR3 is CASTDGTSGIIYF. The CDR3, as DNA: TGTGCCAGCACCGACGGGACTAGCGGAATAATTTACTTC. This sequence joins TRBV12-3 or TRBV12-4 and TRBJ2-5; TRBD2 matches at 11 bases. The CDR3 totals 13 residues. The V segment lost 7 bases and the J segment 14 bases; nucleotides outside the gene matches: 12.

This clonotype was seen ten or more times. This chain uses TRBV30 with TRBJ2-3, with TRBD1 identical over 9 bases. The CDR3 totals 14 residues. Germline V gene data show CDR1 as GTSNPN and CDR2 as SVGIG (reference sequence). Trimming cost V 1 base and J 4 bases; bases outside gene matches: 3. CDR3 sequence (DNA): TGTGCCTGGAGTGACGGGACAGGGTCAGATACGCAGTATTTT. This translates into CAWSDGTGSDTQYF.

This clonotype has a count of ten or more. V gene TRBV28 combines with J gene TRBJ2-3; the D gene is possibly TRBD2 (5 bases). This CDR3 has 14 amino acids. The V gene's germline CDR1 is MDHEN and CDR2 SYDVKM. V lost 3 bases and J lost 1, with 8 bases in between. Written as DNA, the CDR3 is TGTGCCAGCAGTTTTTTTAGCGGCACAGATACGCAGTATTTT. Encoded protein: CASSFFSGTDTQYF.

The chain carries TRBV3-1 and TRBJ1-5, with D maybe TRBD1 (5 bases). The CDR3 extends over 15 amino acids. V was trimmed by 4 bases and J by 6 bases, leaving 16 bases between them. CDR1 is LGHDT, CDR2 YNNKEL, per germline (reference sequence). CDR3: CASSPGPGRGQPQHF. The CDR3, as DNA: TGTGCCAGCAGCCCGGGACCGGGGAGAGGTCAGCCCCAGCATTTT. The full variable domain, its missing parts supplied by reference TRBV3-1 and TRBJ1-5, is DTAVSQTPKYLVTQMGNDKSIKCEQNLGHDTMYWYKQDSKKFLKIMFSYNNKELIINETVPNRFSPKSPDKAHLNLHINSLELGDSAVYFCASSPGPGRGQPQHFGDGTRLSIL.

This clonotype came up many times. The chain carries TRBV20-1 and TRBJ2-1, with a tentative D call TRBD2 (6 bases). The germline gives CDR1 DFQATT, CDR2 SNEGSKA (reference sequence). This CDR3 is built from 11 residues. Here the CDR3 DNA reads TGCAGAGGCGGGGAAGGGCATGAGCAGTTCTTC. As protein: CRGGEGHEQFF.

This clonotype has a count of ten or more. The gene calls are TRBV6-9 and TRBJ2-1, with 9 bases that match TRBD2. The CDR3 has 16 amino acids. The germline CDR1 and CDR2 sequences are MNHGY and SVAAGI. The V gene end was trimmed by 3 bases and the J gene end by 4 bases; junction bases not matched to a gene: 7. CDR3 sequence: CASSYYAGGHYNEQFF. CDR3 nucleotide sequence: TGTGCCAGCAGTTACTATGCGGGAGGGCATTACAATGAGCAGTTCTTC.

This clonotype came up a few times. The chain joins TRBV5-1 to TRBJ1-6, with unresolved D. V was pared by 0 bases and J by 7 bases, with 20 bases between. Germline V gene lookup returns CDR1 SGHRS and CDR2 YFSETQ. The CDR3 totals 18 residues. DNA for the CDR3: TGCGCCAGCAGCTTGGTAATAGATTTACTTCTTTGGAATTCACCCCTCCACTTT. Translated: CASSLVIDLLLWNSPLHF.

The chain carries TRBV19 and TRBJ2-5, with D perhaps TRBD1 (5 bases). The CDR3 is 14 amino acids. Deletions cut 6 bases from V and 0 bases from J, with 11 bases between. CDR1 is LNHDA, CDR2 SQIVND, per germline (reference sequence). CDR3 loop: CASSPLGHQETQYF. The CDR3 region has the DNA TGTGCCAGTAGCCCGCTGGGGCACCAAGAGACCCAGTACTTC. Drawing the rest from reference TRBV19 and TRBJ2-5, the complete variable domain is DGGITQSPKYLFRKEGQNVTLSCEQNLNHDAMYWYRQDPGQGLRLIYYSQIVNDFQKGDIAEGYSVSREKKESFPLTVTSAQKNPTAFYLCASSPLGHQETQYFGPGTRLLVL.

V is TRBV27 and J is TRBJ1-2; the D gene is possibly TRBD1 (6 bases). Germline CDR1 reads MNHEY; CDR2 reads SMNVEV (reference sequence). V was trimmed by 5 bases and J by 8 bases, leaving 18 bases between them. The CDR3 has 14 amino acids. This CDR3 reads CASSNSDSSAGYTF. The CDR3 DNA is TGTGCCAGCAGTAACTCGGACAGTTCCGCGGGCTACACCTTC.

The V and J genes are TRBV30 and TRBJ2-7; 10 bases are shared with TRBD2. V dropped 0 bases and J dropped 6; count of bases not matched to a gene: 8. Per germline, CDR1 GTSNPN and CDR2 SVGIG (reference sequence). The CDR3 runs 15 residues. The CDR3: CAWSVITSGTSEQYF. The CDR3 DNA reads as TGTGCCTGGAGTGTAATAACTAGCGGGACTTCCGAGCAGTACTTC.

This clonotype was seen a few times. CDR3 protein: CASSHSYRGRAPRTEQFF. CDR3 coding DNA: TGTGCCAGCAGCCACAGCTATCGGGGGAGGGCGCCGCGAACGGAGCAGTTCTTC. The chain couples TRBV4-2 to TRBJ2-1, with 7 bases lining up with TRBD2. V was clipped by 3 bases and J by 10 bases; unmatched bases: 21. Germline assignment: CDR1 LGHNA and CDR2 YNFKEQ. This CDR3 is built from 18 residues.

This clonotype was seen at least ten times. V usage is TRBV7-2 and J usage is TRBJ1-1; D might be TRBD1 (5 bases). Trimming removed 3 bases from V and 2 bases from J, with 10 bases in between. This CDR3 contains 14 residues. From germline, CDR1 is SGHTA and CDR2 FQGNSA. The DNA of the CDR3 is TGTGCCAGCAGCTTCCGAGGGGAAAACACTGAAGCTTTCTTT. Translation gives CASSFRGENTEAFF.

The chain is built from TRBV11-2 and TRBJ2-3; perhaps TRBD2 as D (5 bases). This CDR3 is 19 amino acids long. The germline V gene encodes CDR1 SGHAT and CDR2 FQNNGV. Trimming shortened V by 4 bases and J by 4 bases, and 27 bases separated the two germline ends. The CDR3: CASSYVLRRLARHADTQYF. CDR3 nucleotides: TGTGCCAGCAGCTACGTCCTCCGGCGCCTAGCCCGCCACGCAGATACGCAGTATTTT. Combining the CDR3 with reference TRBV11-2 and TRBJ2-3 gives the whole variable domain EAGVAQSPRYKIIEKRQSVAFWCNPISGHATLYWYQQILGQGPKLLIQFQNNGVVDDSQLPKDRFSAERLKGVDSTLKIQPAKLEDSAVYLCASSYVLRRLARHADTQYFGPGTRLTVL.

This clonotype came up many times. The CDR3 sequence: CASWKQGSYEQYF. For the CDR3, the DNA is TGTGCCAGCTGGAAGCAGGGCTCCTACGAGCAGTACTTC. This chain links TRBV6-1 with TRBJ2-7; the D gene is possibly TRBD1 (5 bases). V lost 8 bases and J 0 bases, leaving 11 bases between the germline ends. Germline CDR1 reads MNHNS; CDR2 reads SASEGT. The CDR3 has 13 residues.

This clonotype was detected ten times or more. This chain's CDR3 is CASSFDGIPRKLFF. The DNA for the CDR3 is TGTGCCAGCAGTTTTGACGGGATACCCAGAAAACTGTTTTTT. J is TRBJ1-4 and V is TRBV27; no clear D gene. The CDR3 loop spans 14 amino acids. Trimming took off 3 bases at V and 10 bases at J, with 15 bases between the two ends. The germline CDR1 and CDR2 sequences are MNHEY and SMNVEV (reference sequence).

The V gene is TRBV9, the J gene TRBJ1-1; D unresolved. Trimming left V 3 bases short and J 0 bases short, with 6 bases between. Germline V gene lookup returns CDR1 SGDLS and CDR2 YYNGEE. The CDR3 is 13 amino acids. DNA for the CDR3: TGTGCCAGCAGCGCAAGACTGAACACTGAAGCTTTCTTT. As protein: CASSARLNTEAFF.

This clonotype has a count of ten or more. The chain employs TRBV6-1 and TRBJ2-7, with 8 bases lining up with TRBD2. Trimming cost V 2 bases and J 1 base; bases outside gene matches: 7. The germline V gene has CDR1 MNHNS and CDR2 SASEGT. CDR3 length: 16 amino acids. The CDR3 DNA reads as TGTGCCAGCAGTGAAAGGGTAGCGGGGAGATCCTACGAGCAGTACTTC. This codes for CASSERVAGRSYEQYF.

V is TRBV5-5 and J is TRBJ2-2, with 8 bases that match TRBD1. The J segment lost 1 base and the V segment lost 4 bases, leaving 3 bases of the junction unmatched. Germline V gene data show CDR1 as SGHKS and CDR2 as YYEKEE (reference sequence). The CDR3 is made up of 15 amino acids. The CDR3 DNA sequence: TGTGCCAGCAGCACGGACAGGGAGAACACCGGGGAGCTGTTTTTT. Protein sequence: CASSTDRENTGELFF.